These T cell receptor beta chains were read from a single sample in a study of T cell responses to AZD1222 COVID-19 vaccine. Profiling relied on immunoSEQ multiplex PCR, and the TCRdb table lists in-frame clones only, not all of them. The sample has 120,000 or so clones; less than 95% are singletons. The source was peripheral blood, collected on day 0 of MenACWY control vaccination. These TCRs come from an adult in good health. The CDR3 runs from the conserved cysteine through the conserved F or W. The order of the fields is V gene, clone size, D gene, J gene, CDR3 DNA, CDR3 protein. The D gene is left open where the match is weak. Some rows mark clone size as missing; the rest say once, few, many or name a class of expanded clone.

>TRBV6-2/TRBV6-3|once|.|TRBJ1-1
TGTGCCAGCAGTTACCTTGGCGGGACGAACACTGAAGCTTTCTTT
CASSYLGGTNTEAFF
>TRBV27|.|.|TRBJ1-5
TGTGCCAGCAGTTCCCAGACGTATCAGCCCCAGCATTTT
CASSSQTYQPQHF
>TRBV2|.|TRBD1|TRBJ1-2
TGTGCCAGCAGCGTGGACAGGATCTATGGCTACACCTTC
CASSVDRIYGYTF
>TRBV28|.|.|TRBJ1-4
TGTGCCAGCAGTTTACCCAGGGCTACAACTAATGAAAAACTGTTTTTT
CASSLPRATTNEKLFF
>TRBV2|.|TRBD2|TRBJ2-3
TGTGCCAGCAGCTGGACTAGCGGGTACTCAAGCACAGATACGCAGTATTTT
CASSWTSGYSSTDTQYF
>TRBV28|.|.|TRBJ2-7
TGTGCCAGCAACGTGGGACATGTGCAGTACTTC
CASNVGHVQYF
>TRBV5-6|.|.|TRBJ1-3
TGTGCCAGCAGCTACGGGACCGCTGGGGGAAACACCATATATTTT
CASSYGTAGGNTIYF
>TRBV7-9|.|.|TRBJ2-2
TGTGCCAGCAGTCAAGACGACACGTTGAACACCGGGGAGCTGTTTTTT
CASSQDDTLNTGELFF
>TRBV11-2|.|TRBD2|TRBJ2-2
TGTGCCAGCAGCCCGGCGGGGGGTCTCACCGGGGAGCTGTTTTTT
CASSPAGGLTGELFF
>TRBV9|.|.|TRBJ1-5
TGTGCCAGCAGCGTAGATGTGGGGCAGCCCCAGCATTTT
CASSVDVGQPQHF
>TRBV28|.|TRBD1|TRBJ2-3
TGTGCCAGCAGTTTCCCGGGACAGGGAAGGGATACGCAGTATTTT
CASSFPGQGRDTQYF
>TRBV28|.|TRBD1|TRBJ1-1
TGTGCCAGCCATCACCAGGGGGACACTGAAGCTTTCTTT
CASHHQGDTEAFF
>TRBV18|.|.|TRBJ2-6
TGTGCCAGCTCACCACCGAACCAAGGGGCCAACGTCCTGACTTTC
CASSPPNQGANVLTF
>TRBV25-1|.|.|TRBJ1-2
TGTGCCAGCAGTGGCTTACAGGAAGCTAACTATGGCTACACCTTC
CASSGLQEANYGYTF
>TRBV14|.|TRBD1|TRBJ2-4
TGTGCCAGCAGCCAAGGAGTTACAGGGGGCGCGGGCAAAAACATTCAGTACTTC
CASSQGVTGGAGKNIQYF
>TRBV5-1|once|.|TRBJ1-6
TGCGCCAGCAGCCTGAGCTCCTATAATTCACCCCTCCACTTT
CASSLSSYNSPLHF
>TRBV11-1|.|TRBD1|TRBJ2-7
TGTGCCAGCAGCCATGGGACAGGGCTCGAGCAGTACTTC
CASSHGTGLEQYF
>TRBV7-9|.|TRBD1|TRBJ1-2
TGTGCCAGCAGCATTAATAAGGGGGCTGAGTATGGCTACACCTTC
CASSINKGAEYGYTF
>TRBV19|.|TRBD2|TRBJ2-2
TGTGCCAGTAGGCTAGCGGGGGGCACCGGGGAGCTGTTTTTT
CASRLAGGTGELFF
>TRBV28|.|TRBD2|TRBJ2-3
TGTGCCAGCAGTTTCGGACTAGCGGGAGGCAGAATAGATACGCAGTATTTT
CASSFGLAGGRIDTQYF
>TRBV4-1|.|.|TRBJ2-5
TGCGCCAGCAGCCAAGCACCCCCCACAGAGACCCAGTACTTC
CASSQAPPTETQYF
>TRBV5-4|.|TRBD1|TRBJ1-1
TGTGCCAGCACCCTCCCGGGACAGATGAACACTGAAGCTTTCTTT
CASTLPGQMNTEAFF
>TRBV7-2|.|TRBD1|TRBJ2-3
TGTGCCAGCAGCTTGGCCGGACAGGGAAGCACAGATACGCAGTATTTT
CASSLAGQGSTDTQYF
>TRBV19|.|.|TRBJ1-2
TGTGCCAGTAGCCCGTTCCGGACAGCTCTTTCCTATGGCTACACCTTC
CASSPFRTALSYGYTF
>TRBV5-4|.|TRBD2|TRBJ2-5
TGTGCCAGCAGCGCAAGACTAGCGGGCGAGGAGACCCAGTACTTC
CASSARLAGEETQYF
>TRBV6-5|.|TRBD1|TRBJ1-3
TGTGCCAGCAGTTGGGACAGCTTTCCCTCTGGAAACACCATATATTTT
CASSWDSFPSGNTIYF
>TRBV13|.|.|TRBJ2-7
TGTGCCAGCAGCTCCGCGGACAGTTCCTACGAGCAGTACTTC
CASSSADSSYEQYF
>TRBV15|.|.|TRBJ2-1
TGTGCCACCAGCAGACCACCCCGCTACAATGAGCAGTTCTTC
CATSRPPRYNEQFF
>TRBV12-3/TRBV12-4|.|.|TRBJ2-1
TGTGCCAGCAATGACGGATACAATGAGCAGTTCTTC
CASNDGYNEQFF
>TRBV12-3/TRBV12-4|.|.|TRBJ1-1
TGTGCCAGCCATCAGGGGAGCACTGAAGCTTTCTTT
CASHQGSTEAFF
>TRBV5-4|.|.|TRBJ2-2
TGTGCCAGCAGCTTTAAGGGGAGAGGGGGACCGTCAGATATCGCCGGGGAGCTGTTTTTT
CASSFKGRGGPSDIAGELFF
>TRBV15|.|TRBD1|TRBJ1-5
TGTGCCACCAGCTTCCACAGGGGGGATAGCAATCAGCCCCAGCATTTT
CATSFHRGDSNQPQHF
>TRBV19|.|TRBD2|TRBJ2-7
TGTGCCAGTAGTATGCCTCGACTAGCGGGATACGACGAGCAGTACTTC
CASSMPRLAGYDEQYF
>TRBV5-1|once|TRBD2|TRBJ2-1
TGCGCCAGCAGACATTTACTAGCGGGTTCCTACAATGAGCAGTTCTTC
CASRHLLAGSYNEQFF
>TRBV28|few|.|TRBJ1-1
TGTGCCAGCAGACTATCGGACGTCATGAACACTGAAGCTTTCTTT
CASRLSDVMNTEAFF
>TRBV7-8|.|TRBD2|TRBJ2-1
TGTGCCAGCAGCCCGAGGACCCCTAGCGGGAGATGGGATGAGCAGTTCTTC
CASSPRTPSGRWDEQFF
>TRBV7-9|.|.|TRBJ2-1
TGTGCCAGCAGCGATTCATTACAAGAAAACAATGAGCAGTTCTTC
CASSDSLQENNEQFF
>TRBV27|.|TRBD1|TRBJ1-1
TGTGCCAGCAGAGCCGGACAGGCGGGTGAAGCTTTCTTT
CASRAGQAGEAFF
>TRBV24-1|few|.|TRBJ2-1
TGTGCCACCAGTGATTGGCAGGTGTCTGAGCAGTTCTTC
CATSDWQVSEQFF